This passage covers 10 T cell receptor beta chains from one sample sequenced in a study of control samples from healthy donors and cancer patients. Generated by immunoSEQ multiplex PCR, the TCRdb table keeps only in-frame clones and is missing some. The sample includes about 92,000 clones, more than 75% of them seen just once. The specimen was blood. These receptors all stem from a woman aged 55-70 years in good health.

The rearrangement joins TRBV6-5 to TRBJ1-1; D unclear. Germline CDR1 MNHEY, CDR2 SVGAGI. The CDR3 extends over 15 amino acids. Trimming removed 4 bases at V and 1 base at J, with 13 bases between. The CDR3 loop reads CASSSLRNQNTEAFF. The CDR3 bases are TGTGCCAGCAGTTCCCTCAGGAACCAGAACACTGAAGCTTTCTTT.

The rearrangement links TRBV7-2 to TRBJ2-3; TRBD2 matches 8 bases. Germline CDR1 SGHTA, CDR2 FQGNSA. With V trimmed by 2 bases and J by 1 base, 5 bases remained unmatched. CDR3 length: 16 residues. CDR3 coding DNA: TGTGCCAGCAGCTTATACGCCGGGGGGGGCACAGATACGCAGTATTTT. It codes for CASSLYAGGGTDTQYF.

V usage is TRBV5-1 and J usage is TRBJ1-4; 8 bases agree with TRBD1. This CDR3 region has 16 residues. The ends lost 1 base at V and 3 bases at J; junction bases unmatched: 5. The germline CDR1 and CDR2 sequences are SGHRS and YFSETQ. The CDR3 DNA reads as TGCGCCAGCAGCTTGTTCCGACAGGGGTCTAATGAAAAACTGTTTTTT. Its translation is CASSLFRQGSNEKLFF.

J is TRBJ1-4 and V is TRBV14; a weak D match, TRBD1 (5 bases). Trimming took 4 bases from V and 6 from J, leaving 24 bases between them. This CDR3 spans 18 amino acids. Germline CDR1 is SGHDN and CDR2 is FVKESK. The CDR3, as DNA: TGTGCCAGCAGCCCCCGTTGGAGCGCGCGGGGGGGGGATGAAAAACTGTTTTTT. As protein: CASSPRWSARGGDEKLFF.

This chain uses TRBV19 with TRBJ1-4; 8 nucleotides align to TRBD1. CDR3 length: 14 amino acids. J gave up 7 bases and V 7 bases, and 8 bases lay outside the gene matches. Looked up from germline, CDR1 is LNHDA and CDR2 is SQIVND (reference sequence). CDR3 sequence (DNA): TGTGCCAGTAATAGCAGGGGGCCTACTGAAAAACTGTTTTTT. Protein: CASNSRGPTEKLFF. Filled out from reference TRBV19 and TRBJ1-4, the complete variable domain reads DGGITQSPKYLFRKEGQNVTLSCEQNLNHDAMYWYRQDPGQGLRLIYYSQIVNDFQKGDIAEGYSVSREKKESFPLTVTSAQKNPTAFYLCASNSRGPTEKLFFGSGTQLSVL.

The chain is built from TRBV4-2 and TRBJ2-2, with a weak D call TRBD2 (7 bases). CDR3 length: 15 residues. Looked up from germline, CDR1 is LGHNA and CDR2 is YNFKEQ. The V end lost 1 base, the J end lost 7 bases, and 13 bases lay between the germline ends. This CDR3 is CASSQAAGANGELFF. As DNA, the CDR3 is TGTGCCAGCAGCCAAGCGGCGGGGGCGAACGGGGAGCTGTTTTTT.

This chain uses TRBV11-2 with TRBJ2-7, with a weak D call TRBD1 (6 bases). V gave up 5 bases and J gave up 5 bases, with 13 bases separating them. CDR1 and CDR2 (germline): SGHAT, FQNNGV. This CDR3 spans 13 amino acids. The CDR3 nucleotides are TGTGCCAGCAGCCAGGGGTTAACGAACGAGCAGTACTTC. This encodes CASSQGLTNEQYF.

V gene TRBV6-5 combines with J gene TRBJ1-2; D is possibly TRBD1 (5 bases). The germline V and J ends were trimmed by 5 bases and 4 bases, with 17 bases remaining between them. Germline CDR1 and CDR2: MNHEY and SVGAGI. The CDR3 loop spans 15 amino acids. In DNA form, the CDR3 reads TGTGCCAGCAGTCTCACCTCCGACAGAGCCTATGGCTACACCTTC. Protein sequence: CASSLTSDRAYGYTF.

The chain links TRBV6-2 or TRBV6-3 to TRBJ1-2; 8 bases match TRBD1. Germline V gene lookup returns CDR1 MNHEY and CDR2 SVGEGT. The CDR3 length is 14 residues. V lost 4 bases to trimming and J lost 3 bases; unmatched junction nucleotides: 4. In nucleotides, the CDR3 is TGTGCCAGCAGTTCAGGGGGCGCTGACTATGGCTACACCTTC. Translating gives CASSSGGADYGYTF.

The V gene is TRBV4-3, the J gene TRBJ1-2; D is unresolved. Trimming removed 3 bases from V and 1 base from J, with 6 bases in between. The CDR3 is 13 residues long. Germline CDR1 is LGHNA and CDR2 is YSLEER. The CDR3 coding sequence is TGCGCCAGCAGCCAGACGGGTAACTATGGCTACACCTTC. It codes for CASSQTGNYGYTF.